Given below is one T cell receptor beta chain in context. This entry belongs to a study of T cell changes during pregnancy in multiple sclerosis. Germline values: CDR1 GTSNPN, CDR2 SVGIG (reference sequence). V lost 3 bases and J 7 bases, leaving 4 bases between the germline ends. The CDR3 sequence is 11 residues long. Profiled with immunoSEQ multiplex PCR; TCRdb holds only in-frame clones, not every one. The sample includes 70,000 to 95,000 clones, around 90% of them seen just once. V and J are TRBV30 and TRBJ1-6; D is undetermined. The sample was peripheral blood, taken in the second trimester of pregnancy. The sequence came from a female donor in good health, enrolled as a control in a pregnancy study. The CDR3 DNA reads as TGTGCCTGGAGCATCAATTCACCCCTCCACTTT. Translated: CAWSINSPLHF.